The 23 T cell receptor beta chains below were found in one sample sequenced in a study of blood T cell repertoires in COVID-19. Some clones are missing from TCRdb's copy, which holds only in-frame ones; the method was immunoSEQ multiplex PCR. The table shows 200,000 to 250,000 clones, with just over 85% occurring only once. Material for sequencing was peripheral blood. The receptor set was obtained from a man between 50 and 59 years old with COVID-19, enrolled during active disease.

The chain is built from TRBV5-4 and TRBJ2-3; maybe TRBD1 (6 bases). CDR1 is SGHNT and CDR2 is YYREEE in the germline V gene (reference sequence). This CDR3 has 13 amino acids. Trimming cost V 4 bases and J 3 bases, with 9 bases left between them. CDR3 DNA sequence: TGTGCCAGCAGCGTACAGGGAACAGATACGCAGTATTTT. Its translation: CASSVQGTDTQYF.

V and J are TRBV7-9 and TRBJ2-1; 9 bases map to TRBD2. Germline trimming cut 6 bases from V and 10 bases from J; bases unmatched to any gene: 13. Per germline, CDR1 SEHNR and CDR2 FQNEAQ (reference sequence). The CDR3 is made up of 15 amino acids. For the CDR3, the DNA is TGTGCCAGCAGTTTCGGGGTCGCTAGCGGGAACGAGCAGTTCTTC. Its protein product is CASSFGVASGNEQFF.

In DNA, the CDR3 is TGCGCCAGCAGCTTGGCTTCAGGGGAAAAAACACCCCTCCACTTT. It codes for CASSLASGEKTPLHF. This chain connects TRBV5-1 to TRBJ1-6, with D perhaps matching TRBD1 (6 bases). Germline CDR1 is SGHRS and CDR2 is YFSETQ. The CDR3 length is 15 residues. The V gene lost 0 bases and the J gene lost 11 bases, with 15 bases spanning the gap.

The chain joins TRBV5-6 to TRBJ1-2; 7 positions agree with TRBD1. CDR3 length: 15 amino acids. V gave up 4 bases and J gave up 4 bases; unmatched junction bases: 10. Germline lookup yields CDR1 SGHDT and CDR2 YYEEEE. The CDR3 reads CASSRKAGGSYGYTF. The CDR3 DNA follows: TGTGCCAGCAGCCGAAAGGCAGGGGGGTCCTATGGCTACACCTTC.

The V gene is TRBV18, the J gene TRBJ1-5; D gene unclear. Germline V lookup: CDR1 KGHSH, CDR2 LQKENI. This CDR3 region has 15 residues. The ends were cut back, 2 bases at V and 1 base at J, with 9 bases in the middle. The CDR3 DNA follows: TGTGCCAGCTCACCATCGGGGTTAAGCAATCAGCCCCAGCATTTT. Its translation: CASSPSGLSNQPQHF.

The V gene is TRBV5-3, the J gene TRBJ2-4, with 9 bases that match TRBD1. TRBV5-3 is flagged as an ORF with uncertain function. The J segment lost 8 bases and the V segment lost 5 bases, leaving 17 bases of the junction unmatched. CDR3 length: 17 residues. CDR3 coding DNA: TGTGCCAGAAGGGAACAGGGGGCGCTCAGGTCGGGTCACATTCAGTACTTC. Amino acids: CARREQGALRSGHIQYF.

The chain recombines TRBV7-9 with TRBJ1-4; D is ambiguous. Trimming left V 1 base short and J 7 bases short, with 7 bases between. In germline, CDR1 is SEHNR, CDR2 FQNEAQ (reference sequence). The CDR3 loop spans 13 amino acids. The CDR3 DNA follows: TGTGCCAGCAGCTTAGAGCCTGGTGAAAAACTGTTTTTT. Translation: CASSLEPGEKLFF. Complete variable domain (other parts from reference TRBV7-9 and TRBJ1-4): DTGVSQNPRHKITKRGQNVTFRCDPISEHNRLYWYRQTLGQGPEFLTYFQNEAQLEKSRLLSDRFSAERPKGSFSTLEIQRTEQGDSAMYLCASSLEPGEKLFFGSGTQLSVL.

J is TRBJ2-7 and V is TRBV10-3; 11 bases fit TRBD2. The V gene's germline CDR1 is ENHRY and CDR2 SYGVKD. Losses at the gene ends were 4 bases for V and 2 bases for J; bases not matched to a gene: 1. The CDR3 covers 14 residues. The CDR3 spells CAISVGLAAYEQYF. CDR3 bases: TGTGCCATCAGTGTGGGACTAGCGGCCTACGAGCAGTACTTC.

V usage is TRBV7-7 and J usage is TRBJ2-5; the D gene is possibly TRBD1 (5 bases). The CDR3 runs to 13 residues. Germline V gives CDR1 SSHAT, CDR2 FNYEAQ (reference sequence). V gave up 3 bases and J gave up 2 bases, with 7 bases separating them. CDR3 DNA: TGTGCCAGCAGCTTGGACACTCAAGAGACCCAGTACTTC. Its translation: CASSLDTQETQYF.

V gene TRBV9 combines with J gene TRBJ2-2; a weak D match, TRBD2 (5 bases). Germline loops: CDR1 SGDLS, CDR2 YYNGEE. Deletions cut 0 bases from V and 3 bases from J, with 12 bases between. The CDR3 contains 16 residues. The CDR3 here is CASSVGSSAYTGELFF. CDR3 nucleotide sequence: TGTGCCAGCAGCGTAGGTAGTAGCGCGTACACCGGGGAGCTGTTTTTT.

This clone was seen more than once but under ten times. As DNA, the CDR3 is TGTGCCAGCAGCCCGAACCCGGGAGCGAATTCACCCCTCCACTTT. This codes for CASSPNPGANSPLHF. The chain recombines TRBV7-8 with TRBJ1-6, with D unclear. Germline V gene data show CDR1 as SGHVS and CDR2 as FQNEAQ. The ends were cut back, 5 bases at V and 7 bases at J, with 15 bases in the middle. The CDR3 runs to 15 residues.

This chain uses TRBV27 with TRBJ1-6, with 9 nucleotides matching TRBD1. The CDR3 runs 13 residues. Trimming took 7 bases from V and 7 from J; bases not matched to a gene: 2. From germline, CDR1 is MNHEY and CDR2 SMNVEV (reference sequence). CDR3 sequence reads: CASNGQGNSPLHF. CDR3 nucleotide sequence: TGTGCCAGCAATGGACAGGGGAATTCACCCCTCCACTTT.

Notes on this clone: Distinct nucleotide sequences in the sample also encode this CDR3. V is TRBV6-2 or TRBV6-3 and J is TRBJ1-2; possibly TRBD1 for D (6 bases). The CDR3 loop spans 13 amino acids. In germline, CDR1 is MNHEY, CDR2 SVGEGT. Trimming cost V 3 bases and J 5 bases, with 10 bases left between them. The DNA of the CDR3 is TGTGCCAGCAGTTATCCTGGACAGTATGGCTACACCTTC. Translation gives CASSYPGQYGYTF.

The rearrangement links TRBV20-1 to TRBJ2-1, with 8 bases that match TRBD2. The CDR3 sequence is 14 residues long. CDR1 DFQATT and CDR2 SNEGSKA come from the germline V gene (reference sequence). Trimming cost V 3 bases and J 6 bases; bases outside gene matches: 7. The CDR3 nucleotides are TGCAGTGCTAGTCTGAGCGGGAGAACCAATGAGCAGTTCTTC. Protein sequence: CSASLSGRTNEQFF.

The V and J genes are TRBV6-5 and TRBJ2-3; 7 bases map to TRBD1. CDR3 length: 14 residues. Germline assignment: CDR1 MNHEY and CDR2 SVGAGI. V dropped 0 bases and J dropped 3; count of bases not matched to a gene: 0. Here the CDR3 DNA reads TGTGCCAGCAGTTACTCGACAGGGACAGATACGCAGTATTTT. Translation: CASSYSTGTDTQYF.

The chain joins TRBV2 to TRBJ1-4; no clear D. The CDR3 runs to 15 residues. Trimming left V 5 bases short and J 0 bases short, with 10 bases between. Germline CDR1 is SNHLY and CDR2 is FYNNEI. The CDR3 is CASSSDTSTNEKLFF. The CDR3 bases are TGTGCCAGCAGTTCAGACACTTCAACTAATGAAAAACTGTTTTTT.

The J gene is TRBJ1-2, the V gene TRBV5-1; the match to TRBD1 covers 7 bases. Germline CDR1 is SGHRS and CDR2 is YFSETQ. This CDR3 has 14 amino acids. The V segment lost 0 bases and the J segment 6 bases; nucleotides outside the gene matches: 5. Here the CDR3 reads CASSLGAGGDGYTF. Written as DNA, the CDR3 is TGCGCCAGCAGCTTGGGGGCAGGGGGTGATGGCTACACCTTC. Together with reference TRBV5-1 and TRBJ1-2, the CDR3 gives the full variable domain: KAGVTQTPRYLIKTRGQQVTLSCSPISGHRSVSWYQQTPGQGLQFLFEYFSETQRNKGNFPGRFSGRQFSNSRSEMNVSTLELGDSALYLCASSLGAGGDGYTFGSGTRLTVV.

V and J are TRBV9 and TRBJ2-3; perhaps TRBD2 as D (6 bases). This CDR3 contains 15 residues. V gave up 0 bases and J gave up 2 bases, with 10 bases separating them. The germline gives CDR1 SGDLS, CDR2 YYNGEE. CDR3 amino acids: CASSVGGDFTDTQYF. CDR3 nucleotide sequence: TGTGCCAGCAGCGTAGGCGGGGATTTCACAGATACGCAGTATTTT.

The chain has TRBV7-9 and TRBJ2-5; 7 bases line up with TRBD1. V trimming: 1 base; J trimming: 5 bases; junction bases outside the gene matches: 4. The CDR3 totals 14 residues. Per the germline V gene, CDR1 is SEHNR and CDR2 is FQNEAQ (reference sequence). CDR3 coding DNA: TGTGCCAGCAGCTTAGGGGGACAGTGGGAGACCCAGTACTTC. Protein: CASSLGGQWETQYF.

This chain uses TRBV18 with TRBJ2-7; a possible D gene is TRBD1 (5 bases). The CDR3 loop spans 15 amino acids. V was pared by 2 bases and J by 3 bases, with 14 bases between. The V gene's germline CDR1 is KGHSH and CDR2 LQKENI. CDR3: CASSPKGSGFYEQYF. The CDR3 DNA reads as TGTGCCAGCTCACCAAAAGGTTCAGGGTTCTACGAGCAGTACTTC.

V usage is TRBV15 and J usage is TRBJ2-7; tentative D call: TRBD1 (6 bases). The CDR3 is 16 residues long. Germline CDR1 LNHNV, CDR2 YYDKDF (reference sequence). Between the trimmed V and J ends, which lost 1 base and 0 bases, there was a span of 13 bases. The CDR3, as DNA: TGTGCCACCAGCAGAGGAGGGACCAGGGGCTCCTACGAGCAGTACTTC. Translated: CATSRGGTRGSYEQYF.

There are a few counts of this clone. The chain uses TRBV21-1 and TRBJ2-3; TRBD2 was called by the table and not checked on the DNA. TRBV21-1 is recorded as a pseudogene. The length of the CDR3 is 17 residues. CDR3 in amino acids: CASSVYELAASTDTQYF. In DNA form, the CDR3 reads TGTGCCAGCAGCGTATACGAACTAGCGGCTAGCACAGATACGCAGTATTTT.

V is TRBV19 and J is TRBJ1-2, with D possibly being TRBD1 (5 bases). V was clipped by 5 bases and J by 3 bases, with 10 bases between them. Germline V gene data show CDR1 as LNHDA and CDR2 as SQIVND (reference sequence). The CDR3 is 13 residues long. The CDR3 sequence: CASSLSGDYGYTF. The DNA of the CDR3 is TGTGCCAGTAGTTTGTCGGGGGACTATGGCTACACCTTC.